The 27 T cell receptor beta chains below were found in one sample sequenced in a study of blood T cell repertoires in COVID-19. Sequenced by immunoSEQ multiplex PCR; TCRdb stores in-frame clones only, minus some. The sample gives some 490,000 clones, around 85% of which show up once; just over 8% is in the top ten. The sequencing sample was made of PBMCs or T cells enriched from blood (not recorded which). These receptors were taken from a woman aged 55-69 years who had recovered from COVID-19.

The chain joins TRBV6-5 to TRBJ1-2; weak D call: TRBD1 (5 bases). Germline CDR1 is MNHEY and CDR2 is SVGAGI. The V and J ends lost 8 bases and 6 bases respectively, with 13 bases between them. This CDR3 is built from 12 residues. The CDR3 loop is CASFQDTHGYTF. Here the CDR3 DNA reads TGTGCCAGCTTTCAGGACACCCATGGCTACACCTTC.

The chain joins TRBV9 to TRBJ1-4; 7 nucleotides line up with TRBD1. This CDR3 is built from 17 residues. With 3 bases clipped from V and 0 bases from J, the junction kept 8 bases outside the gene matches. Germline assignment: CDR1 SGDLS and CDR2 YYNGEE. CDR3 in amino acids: CASSAHTGEATNEKLFF. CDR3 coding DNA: TGTGCCAGCAGCGCACATACAGGGGAGGCAACTAATGAAAAACTGTTTTTT.

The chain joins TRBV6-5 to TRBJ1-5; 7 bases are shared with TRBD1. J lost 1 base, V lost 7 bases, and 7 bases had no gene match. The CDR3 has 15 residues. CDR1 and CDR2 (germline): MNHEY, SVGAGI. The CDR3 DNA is TGTGCCAGCACCATGACACAGGGGAGCAATCAGCCCCAGCATTTT. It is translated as CASTMTQGSNQPQHF.

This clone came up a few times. The CDR3 coding sequence is TGCGCCAGCAGCTTTTGGACAGACTCCTACGAGCAGTACTTC. This encodes CASSFWTDSYEQYF. The chain has TRBV5-1 and TRBJ2-7; tentatively, D is TRBD1 (6 bases). The CDR3 has 14 amino acids. Germline V gene sequence: CDR1 SGHRS, CDR2 YFSETQ. The ends were cut back, 2 bases at V and 0 bases at J, with 9 bases in the middle.

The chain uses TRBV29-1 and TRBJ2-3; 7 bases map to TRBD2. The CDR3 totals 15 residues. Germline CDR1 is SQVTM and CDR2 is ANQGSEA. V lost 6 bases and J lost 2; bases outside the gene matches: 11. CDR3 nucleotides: TGCAGCGTGGAGGTCGTTGGGGGGGTCACAGATACGCAGTATTTT. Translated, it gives CSVEVVGGVTDTQYF.

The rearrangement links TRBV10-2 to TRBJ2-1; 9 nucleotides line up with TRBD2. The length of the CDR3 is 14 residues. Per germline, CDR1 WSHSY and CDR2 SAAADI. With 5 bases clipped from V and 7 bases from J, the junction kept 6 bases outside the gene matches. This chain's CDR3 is CASSRGLAGNEQFF. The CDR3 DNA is TGCGCCAGCAGTAGGGGACTAGCCGGGAATGAGCAGTTCTTC.

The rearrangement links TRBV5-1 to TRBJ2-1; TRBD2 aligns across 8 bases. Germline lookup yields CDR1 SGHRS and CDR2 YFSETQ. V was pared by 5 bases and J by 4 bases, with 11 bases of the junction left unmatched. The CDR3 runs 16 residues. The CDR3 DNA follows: TGCGCCAGCAGGCGTCAAGGCGGGGGGTATTACAATGAGCAGTTCTTC. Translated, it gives CASRRQGGGYYNEQFF.

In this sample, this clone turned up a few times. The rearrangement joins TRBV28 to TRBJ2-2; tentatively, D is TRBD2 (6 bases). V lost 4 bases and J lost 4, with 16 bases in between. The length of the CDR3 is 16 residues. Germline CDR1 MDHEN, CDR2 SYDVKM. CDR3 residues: CASSSRGGSGTGELFF. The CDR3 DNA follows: TGTGCCAGCAGTTCACGTGGAGGGTCAGGCACCGGGGAGCTGTTTTTT.

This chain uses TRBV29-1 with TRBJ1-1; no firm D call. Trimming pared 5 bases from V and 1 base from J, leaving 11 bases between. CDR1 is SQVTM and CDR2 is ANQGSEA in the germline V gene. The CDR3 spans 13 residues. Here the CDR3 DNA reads TGCAGCGTTCGGGGTGGGTCGAACACTGAAGCTTTCTTT. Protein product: CSVRGGSNTEAFF.

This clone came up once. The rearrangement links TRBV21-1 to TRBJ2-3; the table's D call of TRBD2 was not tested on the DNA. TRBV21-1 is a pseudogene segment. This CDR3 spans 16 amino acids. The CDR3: CASSKAKREKADTQYF. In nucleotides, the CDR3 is TGTGCCAGCAGCAAAGCGAAGAGGGAGAAAGCAGATACGCAGTATTTT.

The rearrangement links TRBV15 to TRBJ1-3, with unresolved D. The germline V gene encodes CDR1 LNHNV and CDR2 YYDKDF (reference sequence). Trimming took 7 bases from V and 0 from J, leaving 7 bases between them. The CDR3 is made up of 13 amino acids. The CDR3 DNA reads TGTGCCACCAAACAGACCTCTGGAAACACCATATATTTT. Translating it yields CATKQTSGNTIYF.

This chain's CDR3 is CASSEWGTATYEQYV. The CDR3 DNA is TGTGCCAGCAGTGAATGGGGGACAGCCACCTACGAGCAGTACGTC. This chain joins TRBV2 and TRBJ2-7; 7 bases agree with TRBD1. The trim removed 2 bases at V and 2 bases at J, leaving 6 bases unmatched. CDR1 and CDR2 (germline): SNHLY, FYNNEI. The CDR3 runs 15 residues.

The DNA for the CDR3 is TGTGCCAGCAGTTCCCCCTCACCTAGAACGGGGGGGGAGACCCAGTACTTC. Its protein is CASSSPSPRTGGETQYF. The chain recombines TRBV6-2 or TRBV6-3 with TRBJ2-5; 8 bases map to TRBD2. The germline V gene has CDR1 MNHEY and CDR2 SVGEGT. The V segment lost 4 bases and the J segment 5 bases; nucleotides outside the gene matches: 15. The CDR3 length is 17 residues.

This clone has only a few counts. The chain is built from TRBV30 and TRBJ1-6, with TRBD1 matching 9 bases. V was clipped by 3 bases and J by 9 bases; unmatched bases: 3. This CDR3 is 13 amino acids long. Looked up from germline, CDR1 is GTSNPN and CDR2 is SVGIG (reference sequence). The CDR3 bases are TGTGCCTGGAGCCGGGACAGGGTTTCACCCCTCCACTTT. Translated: CAWSRDRVSPLHF.

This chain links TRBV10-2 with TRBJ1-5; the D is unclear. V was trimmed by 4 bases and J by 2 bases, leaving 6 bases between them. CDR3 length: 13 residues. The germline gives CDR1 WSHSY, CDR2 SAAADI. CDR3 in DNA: TGCGCCAGCAGTGGTGTCGGCAATCAGCCCCAGCATTTT. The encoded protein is CASSGVGNQPQHF.

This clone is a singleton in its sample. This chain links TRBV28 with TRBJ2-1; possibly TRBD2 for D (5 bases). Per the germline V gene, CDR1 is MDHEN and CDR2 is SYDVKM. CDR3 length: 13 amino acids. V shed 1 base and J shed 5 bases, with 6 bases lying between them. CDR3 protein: CASSLLTNNEQFF. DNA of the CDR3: TGTGCCAGCAGTTTATTGACTAACAATGAGCAGTTCTTC.

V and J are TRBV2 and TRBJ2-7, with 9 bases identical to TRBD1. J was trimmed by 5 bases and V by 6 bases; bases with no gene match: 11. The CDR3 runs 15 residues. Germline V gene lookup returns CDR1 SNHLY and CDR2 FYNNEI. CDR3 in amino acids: CASRETVQGAHEQYF. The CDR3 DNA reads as TGTGCCAGCAGAGAGACAGTACAGGGGGCCCACGAGCAGTACTTC.

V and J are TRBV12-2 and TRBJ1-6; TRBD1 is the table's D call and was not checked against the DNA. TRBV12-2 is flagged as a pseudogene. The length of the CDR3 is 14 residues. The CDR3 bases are TGTGCAAGTCGTTCCGGGACAGGGGGCGACTCCCTCCACTTT. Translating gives CASRSGTGGDSLHF.

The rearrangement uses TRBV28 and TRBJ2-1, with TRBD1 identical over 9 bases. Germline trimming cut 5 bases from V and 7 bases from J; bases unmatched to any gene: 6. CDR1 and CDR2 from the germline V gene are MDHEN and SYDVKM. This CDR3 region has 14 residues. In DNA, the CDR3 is TGTGCCAGCAGTAGCGGGGACAGGGTAAATGAGCAGTTCTTC. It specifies CASSSGDRVNEQFF.

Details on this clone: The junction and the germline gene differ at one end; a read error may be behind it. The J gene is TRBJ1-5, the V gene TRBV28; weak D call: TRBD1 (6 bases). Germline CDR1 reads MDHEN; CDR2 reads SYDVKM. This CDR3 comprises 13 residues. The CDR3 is CANALTGNQPQHF. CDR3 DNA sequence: TGTGCCAATGCCCTGACAGGCAACCAGCCCCAGCATTTT.

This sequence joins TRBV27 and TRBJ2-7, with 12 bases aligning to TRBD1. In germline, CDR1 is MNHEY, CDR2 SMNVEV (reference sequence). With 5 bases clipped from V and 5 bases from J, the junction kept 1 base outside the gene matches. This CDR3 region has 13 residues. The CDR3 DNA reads TGTGCCAGCAGTGGGACAGGGGGCCACGAGCAGTACGTC. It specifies CASSGTGGHEQYV.

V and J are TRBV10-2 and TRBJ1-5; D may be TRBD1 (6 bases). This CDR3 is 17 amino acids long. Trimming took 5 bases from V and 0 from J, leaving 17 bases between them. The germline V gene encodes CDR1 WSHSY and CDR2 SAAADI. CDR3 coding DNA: TGCGCCAGCAGTCCTTCCAGGGGAAGTAATAGCAATCAGCCCCAGCATTTT. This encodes CASSPSRGSNSNQPQHF.

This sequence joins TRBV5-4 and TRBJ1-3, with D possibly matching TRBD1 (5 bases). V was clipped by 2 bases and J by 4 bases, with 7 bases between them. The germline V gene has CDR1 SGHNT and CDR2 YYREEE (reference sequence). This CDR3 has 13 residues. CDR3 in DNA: TGTGCCAGCAGCTTCTCAGGGGGAAACACCATATATTTT. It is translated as CASSFSGGNTIYF.

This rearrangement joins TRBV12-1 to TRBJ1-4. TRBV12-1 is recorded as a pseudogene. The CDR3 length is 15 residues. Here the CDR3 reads CASSYKTGTNEKLFF. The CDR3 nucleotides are TGTGCCAGCAGCTATAAGACGGGAACAAATGAAAAACTGTTTTTT.

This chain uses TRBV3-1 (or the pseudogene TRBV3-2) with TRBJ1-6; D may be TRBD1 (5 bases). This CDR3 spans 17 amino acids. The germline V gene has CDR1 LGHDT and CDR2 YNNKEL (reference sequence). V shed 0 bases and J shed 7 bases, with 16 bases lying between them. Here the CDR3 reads CASSQDQGGSWNSPLHF. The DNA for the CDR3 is TGTGCCAGCAGCCAAGATCAGGGTGGCTCATGGAATTCACCCCTCCACTTT.

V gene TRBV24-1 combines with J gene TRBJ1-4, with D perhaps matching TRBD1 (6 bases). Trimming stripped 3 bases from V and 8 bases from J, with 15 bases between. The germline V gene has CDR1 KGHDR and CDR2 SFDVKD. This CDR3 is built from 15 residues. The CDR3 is CATSDGMGAGEKLFF. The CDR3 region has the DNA TGTGCCACCAGTGATGGGATGGGGGCCGGGGAAAAACTGTTTTTT.

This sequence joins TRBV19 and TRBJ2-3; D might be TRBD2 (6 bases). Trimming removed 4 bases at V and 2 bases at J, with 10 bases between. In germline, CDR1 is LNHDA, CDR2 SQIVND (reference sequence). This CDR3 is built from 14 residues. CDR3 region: CASSKGLHTDTQYF. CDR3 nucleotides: TGTGCCAGTAGTAAGGGACTGCACACAGATACGCAGTATTTT.